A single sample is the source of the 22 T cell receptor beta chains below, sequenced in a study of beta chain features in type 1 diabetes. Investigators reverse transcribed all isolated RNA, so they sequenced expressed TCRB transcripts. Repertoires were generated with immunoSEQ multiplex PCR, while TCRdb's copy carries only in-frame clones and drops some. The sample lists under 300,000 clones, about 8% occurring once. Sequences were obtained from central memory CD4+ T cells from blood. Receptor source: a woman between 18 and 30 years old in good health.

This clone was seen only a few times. The CDR3 region is CASSQDRTNYGYTF. The CDR3 DNA reads as TGCGCCAGCAGCCAAGATCGGACAAACTATGGCTACACCTTC. The chain combines TRBV4-1 with TRBJ1-2; D may be TRBD1 (5 bases). From germline, CDR1 is MGHRA and CDR2 YSYEKL. V gave up 0 bases and J gave up 2 bases, with 7 bases separating them. CDR3 length: 14 residues.

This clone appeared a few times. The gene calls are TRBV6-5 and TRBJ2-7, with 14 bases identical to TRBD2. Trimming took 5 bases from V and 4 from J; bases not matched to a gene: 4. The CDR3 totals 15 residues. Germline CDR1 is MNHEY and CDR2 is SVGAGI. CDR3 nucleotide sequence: TGTGCCAGCAGTCCCGGGACTAGCGGGAGATACGAGCAGTACTTC. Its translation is CASSPGTSGRYEQYF.

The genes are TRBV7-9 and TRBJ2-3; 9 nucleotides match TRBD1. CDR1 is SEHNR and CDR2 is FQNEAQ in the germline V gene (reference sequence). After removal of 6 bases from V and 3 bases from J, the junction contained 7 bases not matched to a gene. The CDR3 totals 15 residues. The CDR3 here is CASRSRDRETDTQYF. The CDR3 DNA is TGTGCCAGCAGATCCCGGGACAGGGAAACAGATACGCAGTATTTT.

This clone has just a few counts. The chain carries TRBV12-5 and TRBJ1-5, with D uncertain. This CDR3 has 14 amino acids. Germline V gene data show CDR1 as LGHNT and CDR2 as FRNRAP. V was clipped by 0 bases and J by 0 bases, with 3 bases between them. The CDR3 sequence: CASGLVHSNQPQHF. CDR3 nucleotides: TGTGCTAGTGGTTTGGTACATAGCAATCAGCCCCAGCATTTT.

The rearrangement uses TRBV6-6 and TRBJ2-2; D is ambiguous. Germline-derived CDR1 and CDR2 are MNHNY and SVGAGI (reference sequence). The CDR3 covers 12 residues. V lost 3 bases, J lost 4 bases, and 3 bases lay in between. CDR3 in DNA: TGTGCCAGCAGTTATACCACCGGGGAGCTGTTTTTT. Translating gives CASSYTTGELFF.

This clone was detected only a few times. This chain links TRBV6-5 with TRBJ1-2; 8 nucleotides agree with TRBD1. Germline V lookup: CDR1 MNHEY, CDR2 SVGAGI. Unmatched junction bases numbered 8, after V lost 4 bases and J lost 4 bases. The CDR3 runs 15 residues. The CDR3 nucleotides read TGTGCCAGCAGTTCCACCGGGACAGGAGTCTATGGCTACACCTTC. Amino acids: CASSSTGTGVYGYTF.

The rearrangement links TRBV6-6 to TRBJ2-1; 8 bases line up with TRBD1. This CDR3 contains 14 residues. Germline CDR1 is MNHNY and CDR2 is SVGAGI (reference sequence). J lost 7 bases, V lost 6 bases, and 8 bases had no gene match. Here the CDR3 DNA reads TGTGCCAGCAGCTCCGCAGGGGGCGGGAATGAGCAGTTCTTC. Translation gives CASSSAGGGNEQFF.

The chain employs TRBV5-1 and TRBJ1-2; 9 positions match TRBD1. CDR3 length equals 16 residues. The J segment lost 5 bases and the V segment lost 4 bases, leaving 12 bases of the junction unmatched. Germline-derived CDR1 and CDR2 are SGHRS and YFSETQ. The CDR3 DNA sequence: TGCGCCAGCAGCCCAAGATTAACCGACAGGGGGTATGGCTACACCTTC. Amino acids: CASSPRLTDRGYGYTF.

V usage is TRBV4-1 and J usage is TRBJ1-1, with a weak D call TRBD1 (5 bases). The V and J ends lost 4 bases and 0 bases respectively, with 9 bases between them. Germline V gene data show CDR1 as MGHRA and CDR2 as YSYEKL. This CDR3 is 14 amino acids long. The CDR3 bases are TGCGCCAGCAGCCCAGGGATCCTGAACACTGAAGCTTTCTTT. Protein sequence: CASSPGILNTEAFF.

The CDR3 sequence is CASSNLDSRFTIYF. In DNA form, the CDR3 reads TGTGCCAGCAGCAATCTCGACAGCCGATTCACCATATATTTT. The gene calls are TRBV21-1 and TRBJ1-3; the table's D call of TRBD1 was not tested on the DNA. TRBV21-1 is tagged as a pseudogene. The CDR3 is 14 amino acids.

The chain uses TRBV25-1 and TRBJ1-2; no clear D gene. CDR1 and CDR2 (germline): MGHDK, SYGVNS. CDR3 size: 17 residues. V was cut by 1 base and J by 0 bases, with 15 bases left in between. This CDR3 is CASSESYSGRPNYGYTF. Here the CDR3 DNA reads TGTGCCAGCAGTGAATCTTATTCGGGCCGACCTAACTATGGCTACACCTTC.

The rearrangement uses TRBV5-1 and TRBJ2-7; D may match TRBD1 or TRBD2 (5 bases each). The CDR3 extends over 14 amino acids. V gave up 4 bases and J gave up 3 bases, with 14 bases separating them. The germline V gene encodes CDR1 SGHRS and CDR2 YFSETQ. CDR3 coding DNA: TGCGCCAGCAGCCAGAGGGGCGGAGGCTACGAGCAGTACGTC. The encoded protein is CASSQRGGGYEQYV.

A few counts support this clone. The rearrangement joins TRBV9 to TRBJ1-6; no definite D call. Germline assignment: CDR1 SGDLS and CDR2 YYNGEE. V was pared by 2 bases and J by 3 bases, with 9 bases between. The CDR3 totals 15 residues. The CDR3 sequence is CASSVSGFYNSPLHF. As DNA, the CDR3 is TGTGCCAGCAGCGTTAGTGGGTTCTATAATTCACCCCTCCACTTT. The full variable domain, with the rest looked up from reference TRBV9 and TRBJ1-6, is DSGVTQTPKHLITATGQRVTLRCSPRSGDLSVYWYQQSLDQGLQFLIQYYNGEERAKGNILERFSAQQFPDLHSELNLSSLELGDSALYFCASSVSGFYNSPLHFGNGTRLTVT.

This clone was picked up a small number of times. This chain's CDR3 is CATSKADYTDTQYF. The CDR3, as DNA: TGTGCCACCAGCAAAGCGGACTACACAGATACGCAGTATTTT. The J gene is TRBJ2-3, the V gene TRBV15, with a tentative D call TRBD2 (6 bases). The CDR3 extends over 14 amino acids. V was trimmed by 4 bases and J by 2 bases, leaving 10 bases between them. Germline assignment: CDR1 LNHNV and CDR2 YYDKDF (reference sequence).

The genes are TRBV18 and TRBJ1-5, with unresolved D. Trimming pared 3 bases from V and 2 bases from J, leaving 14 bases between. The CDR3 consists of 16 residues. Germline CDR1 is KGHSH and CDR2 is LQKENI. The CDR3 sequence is CASSPSSHGGNQPQHF. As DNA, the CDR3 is TGTGCCAGCTCACCCTCGTCCCATGGGGGCAATCAGCCCCAGCATTTT.

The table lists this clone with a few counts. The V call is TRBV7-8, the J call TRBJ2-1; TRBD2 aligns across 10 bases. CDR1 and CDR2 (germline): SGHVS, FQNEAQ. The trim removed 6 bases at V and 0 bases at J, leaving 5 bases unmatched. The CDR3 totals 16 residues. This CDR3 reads CASSISGGSSYNEQFF. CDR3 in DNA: TGTGCCAGCAGTATTAGCGGGGGGAGCTCCTACAATGAGCAGTTCTTC.

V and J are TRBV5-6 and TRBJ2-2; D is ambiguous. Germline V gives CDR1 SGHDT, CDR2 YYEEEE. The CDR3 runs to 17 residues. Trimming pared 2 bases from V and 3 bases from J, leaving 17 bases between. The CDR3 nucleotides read TGTGCCAGCAGCTTAACCCGGGCCAATTTGTACACCGGGGAGCTGTTTTTT. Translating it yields CASSLTRANLYTGELFF.

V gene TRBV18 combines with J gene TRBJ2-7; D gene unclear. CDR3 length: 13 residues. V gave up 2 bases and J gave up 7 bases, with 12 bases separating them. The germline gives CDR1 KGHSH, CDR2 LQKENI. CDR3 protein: CASSPDVSGEQYF. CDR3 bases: TGTGCCAGCTCACCAGACGTGTCTGGGGAGCAGTACTTC. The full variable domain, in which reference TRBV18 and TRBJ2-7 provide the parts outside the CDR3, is NAGVMQNPRHLVRRRGQEARLRCSPMKGHSHVYWYRQLPEEGLKFMVYLQKENIIDESGMPKERFSAEFPKEGPSILRIQQVVRGDSAAYFCASSPDVSGEQYFGPGTRLTVT.

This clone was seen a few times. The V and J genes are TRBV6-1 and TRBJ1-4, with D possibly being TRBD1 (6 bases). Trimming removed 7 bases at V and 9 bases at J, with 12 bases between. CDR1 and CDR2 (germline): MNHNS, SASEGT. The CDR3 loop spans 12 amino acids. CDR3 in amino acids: CASTDGQQKLFF. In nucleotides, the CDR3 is TGTGCCAGCACCGACGGACAGCAAAAACTGTTTTTT.

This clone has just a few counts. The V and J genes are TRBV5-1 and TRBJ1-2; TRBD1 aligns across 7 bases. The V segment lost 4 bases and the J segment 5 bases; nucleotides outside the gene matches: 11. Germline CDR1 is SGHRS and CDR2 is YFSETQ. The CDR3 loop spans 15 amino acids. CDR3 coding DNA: TGCGCCAGCAGCACCAACAGACAGGGCCCATATGGCTACACCTTC. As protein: CASSTNRQGPYGYTF.

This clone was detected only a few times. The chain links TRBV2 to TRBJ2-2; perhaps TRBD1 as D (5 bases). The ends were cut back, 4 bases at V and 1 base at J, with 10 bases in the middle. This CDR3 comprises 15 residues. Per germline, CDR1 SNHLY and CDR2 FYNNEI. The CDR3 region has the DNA TGTGCCAGCAGTGGGGTAGACAGGAACACCGGGGAGCTGTTTTTT. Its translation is CASSGVDRNTGELFF.

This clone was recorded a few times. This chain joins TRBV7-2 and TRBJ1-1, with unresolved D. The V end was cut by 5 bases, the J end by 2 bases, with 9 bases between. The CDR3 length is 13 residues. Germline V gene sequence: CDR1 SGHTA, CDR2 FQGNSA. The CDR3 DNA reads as TGTGCCAGCAGCGGACTTCCTAACACTGAAGCTTTCTTT. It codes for CASSGLPNTEAFF. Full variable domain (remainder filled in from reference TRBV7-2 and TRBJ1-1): GAGVSQSPSNKVTEKGKDVELRCDPISGHTALYWYRQSLGQGLEFLIYFQGNSAPDKSGLPSDRFSAERTGGSVSTLTIQRTQQEDSAVYLCASSGLPNTEAFFGQGTRLTVV.